The T cell receptor beta chain under discussion was sequenced for a study of cytomegalovirus exposure and HLA in healthy donors. Study details: The same platform was used for the 95 to 150 validation repertoires and the roughly 720 first-cohort repertoires, a later analysis reported. General study points: It was found in a later analysis that first-cohort TCR clusters tended to co-occur in the 120 validation repertoires. Researchers counted around 180 TCR beta chains as cytomegalovirus-associated.

In germline, CDR1 is KGHSH, CDR2 LQKENI. V shed 0 bases and J shed 4 bases, with 8 bases lying between them. The CDR3 totals 14 residues. Donors came from a validation cohort of approximately 110 subjects, distinct from the first 666-subject cohort. Points on this clone: Antigen unknown.

Method: immunoSEQ multiplex PCR; TCRdb's copy keeps in-frame clones and lacks some. The table has about 130,000 clones, 80% to 90% seen once. The clonotype was recovered from a young woman in good health and CMV-seropositive. This chain uses TRBV18 with TRBJ2-3; D is unresolved. The material sequenced was PBMCs. The CDR3 spells CASSPPLLADTQYF. The CDR3 nucleotides read TGTGCCAGCTCACCACCGCTATTGGCAGATACGCAGTATTTT.